One and the same sample provided the 5 T cell receptor beta chains below, sequenced in a study of blood T cell repertoires in COVID-19. The method was immunoSEQ multiplex PCR; TCRdb's version includes in-frame clones alone and lacks a portion of them. The repertoire holds 150,000 to 200,000 clones, with roughly 90% as singletons. The material sequenced was peripheral blood. These receptors all stem from a man between 60 and 70 years old with active or convalescent COVID-19.

This chain uses TRBV24-1 with TRBJ1-3, with 9 bases identical to TRBD1. Trimming at V came to 7 bases and at J to 2 bases, leaving 8 bases not matched to a gene. CDR1 is KGHDR and CDR2 is SFDVKD in the germline V gene. The CDR3 has 16 amino acids. CDR3 in amino acids: CATRGTGWNTGNTIYF. In DNA form, the CDR3 reads TGTGCCACCAGAGGGACAGGGTGGAATACTGGAAACACCATATATTTT.

Remarks on this clone: Mismatch with germline at one junction end may stem from a read error. The rearrangement links TRBV12-3 or TRBV12-4 to TRBJ1-1; the D is unclear. The CDR3 is 10 amino acids. The CDR3 nucleotides are TGTGCCAGCAGTTACCGGGATCTCGTTTTT. This sequence encodes CASSYRDLVF.

The chain combines TRBV4-1 with TRBJ1-4, with 8 bases fitting TRBD1. The CDR3 loop spans 15 amino acids. The ends lost 1 base at V and 7 bases at J; junction bases unmatched: 5. Germline CDR1 is MGHRA and CDR2 is YSYEKL. CDR3 loop: CASSQAGQGREKLFF. CDR3 nucleotide sequence: TGCGCCAGCAGCCAAGCTGGACAGGGACGTGAAAAACTGTTTTTT.

This chain links TRBV12-3 or TRBV12-4 with TRBJ1-5; weak D call: TRBD1 (6 bases). V lost 5 bases to trimming and J lost 7 bases, with 12 bases between them. The CDR3 has 13 amino acids. CDR3 nucleotide sequence: TGTGCCAGCAGTCCGCAGGGGTGGCAGCCCCAGCATTTT. It yields the protein CASSPQGWQPQHF.

The V gene is TRBV24-1, the J gene TRBJ1-1; TRBD1 agrees at 8 bases. CDR3 size: 12 residues. V gave up 4 bases and J gave up 11 bases; unmatched junction bases: 5. Germline CDR1 is KGHDR and CDR2 is SFDVKD. CDR3 sequence (DNA): TGTGCCACCAGTGACCGGACAGGGTTGGCTTTCTTT. Its protein is CATSDRTGLAFF.